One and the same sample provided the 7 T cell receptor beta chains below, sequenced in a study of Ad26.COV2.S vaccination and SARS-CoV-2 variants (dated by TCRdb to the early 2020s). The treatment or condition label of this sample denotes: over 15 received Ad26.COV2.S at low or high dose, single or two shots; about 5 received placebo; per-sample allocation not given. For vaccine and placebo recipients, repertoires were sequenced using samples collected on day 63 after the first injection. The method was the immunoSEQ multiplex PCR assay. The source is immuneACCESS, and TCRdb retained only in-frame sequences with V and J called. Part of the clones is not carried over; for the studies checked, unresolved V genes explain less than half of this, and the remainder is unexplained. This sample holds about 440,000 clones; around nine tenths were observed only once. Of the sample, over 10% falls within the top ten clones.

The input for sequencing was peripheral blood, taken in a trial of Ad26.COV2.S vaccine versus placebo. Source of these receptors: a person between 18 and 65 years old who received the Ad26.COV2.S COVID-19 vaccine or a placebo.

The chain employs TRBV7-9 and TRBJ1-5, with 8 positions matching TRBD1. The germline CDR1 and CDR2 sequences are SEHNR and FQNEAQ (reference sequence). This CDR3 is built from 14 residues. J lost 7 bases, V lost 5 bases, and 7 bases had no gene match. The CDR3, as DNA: TGTGCCAGCAGCCCACAGGGGGTGAGCCAGCCCCAGCATTTT. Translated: CASSPQGVSQPQHF.

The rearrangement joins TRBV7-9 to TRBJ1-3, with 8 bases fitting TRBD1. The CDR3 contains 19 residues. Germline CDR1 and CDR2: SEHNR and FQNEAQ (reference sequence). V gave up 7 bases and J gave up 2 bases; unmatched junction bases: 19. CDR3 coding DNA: TGTGCCAGCAATCCCAGGGGGCCTCAACCTAAAGGGGCTGGAAACACCATATATTTT. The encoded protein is CASNPRGPQPKGAGNTIYF.

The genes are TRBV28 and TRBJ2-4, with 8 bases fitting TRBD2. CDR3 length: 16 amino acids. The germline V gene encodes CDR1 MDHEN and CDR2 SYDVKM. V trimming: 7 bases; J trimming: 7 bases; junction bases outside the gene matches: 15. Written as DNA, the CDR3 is TGTGCCAGCACCACTCGGGGGGGCGTTGCGGGGAACATTCAGTACTTC. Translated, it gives CASTTRGGVAGNIQYF.

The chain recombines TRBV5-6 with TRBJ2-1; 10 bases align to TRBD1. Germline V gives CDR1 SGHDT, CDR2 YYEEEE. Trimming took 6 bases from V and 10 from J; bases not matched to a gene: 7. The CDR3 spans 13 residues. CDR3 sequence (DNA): TGTGCCAGCACCACGACAGGGGGCTACGAGCAGTTCTTC. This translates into CASTTTGGYEQFF.

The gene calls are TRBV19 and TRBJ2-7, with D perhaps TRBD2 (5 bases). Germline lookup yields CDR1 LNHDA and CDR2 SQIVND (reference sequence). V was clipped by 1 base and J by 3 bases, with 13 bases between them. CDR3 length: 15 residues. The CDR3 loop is CASSIAAGRIYEQYF. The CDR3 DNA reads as TGTGCCAGTAGTATAGCTGCGGGCCGGATCTACGAGCAGTACTTC. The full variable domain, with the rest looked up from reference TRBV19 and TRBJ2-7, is DGGITQSPKYLFRKEGQNVTLSCEQNLNHDAMYWYRQDPGQGLRLIYYSQIVNDFQKGDIAEGYSVSREKKESFPLTVTSAQKNPTAFYLCASSIAAGRIYEQYFGPGTRLTVT.

CDR3 residues: CASSFSTSGSNEQFF. The CDR3 bases are TGTGCCAGCAGTTTTAGTACTAGCGGGAGCAATGAGCAGTTCTTC. This rearrangement joins TRBV27 to TRBJ2-1, with TRBD2 matching 11 bases. J gave up 6 bases and V 3 bases, and 4 bases lay outside the gene matches. Germline V gene data show CDR1 as MNHEY and CDR2 as SMNVEV (reference sequence). The CDR3 has 15 residues.

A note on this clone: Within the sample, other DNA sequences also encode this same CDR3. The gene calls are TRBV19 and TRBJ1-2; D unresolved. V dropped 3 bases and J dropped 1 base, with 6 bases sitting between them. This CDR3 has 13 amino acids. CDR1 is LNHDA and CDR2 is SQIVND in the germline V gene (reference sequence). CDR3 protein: CASSIRSNYGYTF. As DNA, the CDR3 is TGTGCCAGTAGTATCCGGAGTAACTATGGCTACACCTTC.